This T cell receptor (beta chain) is drawn from a study of cytomegalovirus exposure and HLA in healthy donors. Study results and limitations: Analysis was carried out at a later point, and it linked a missense DCLRE1C variant to TCR beta V- and J-gene trimming.

Each of the donors was a healthy bone marrow donor. The CDR3 runs to 16 residues. V shed 7 bases, J shed 6 bases, and the junction held 13 bases outside the gene matches. Germline values: CDR1 GTSNPN, CDR2 SVGIG (reference sequence). Researchers ran the PCR with 60 Vbeta and 13 Jbeta primers. The protocol was immunoSEQ multiplex PCR, while the TCRdb copy is restricted to in-frame clones and leaves out a portion. The table includes hundreds of thousands of clones, more than 75% detected once. On this clone itself: Its specificity is unknown.

The TCR sequence derives from a male donor in good health and CMV-seronegative. The chain employs TRBV30 and TRBJ2-2; 11 nucleotides line up with TRBD1. Sequencing was done on a sample of PBMCs. Written as DNA, the CDR3 is TGTGCCTTTACTACTGGACAGGGGGCTGCGCCCGGGGAGCTGTTTTTT. Translation gives CAFTTGQGAAPGELFF.